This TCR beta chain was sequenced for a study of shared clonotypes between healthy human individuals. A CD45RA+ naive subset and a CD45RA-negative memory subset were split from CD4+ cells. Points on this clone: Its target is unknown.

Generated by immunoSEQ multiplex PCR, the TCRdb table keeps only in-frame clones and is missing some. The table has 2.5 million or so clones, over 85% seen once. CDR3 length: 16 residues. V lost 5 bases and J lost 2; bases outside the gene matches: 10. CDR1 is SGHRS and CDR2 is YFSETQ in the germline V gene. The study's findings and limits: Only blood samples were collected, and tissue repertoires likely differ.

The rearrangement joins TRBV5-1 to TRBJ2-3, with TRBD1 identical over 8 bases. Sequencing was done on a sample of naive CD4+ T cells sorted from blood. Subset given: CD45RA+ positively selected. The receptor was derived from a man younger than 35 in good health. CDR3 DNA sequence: TGCGCCAGCAGGTCCGGGACAGGCCTAAACACAGATACGCAGTATTTT. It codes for CASRSGTGLNTDTQYF.